This T cell receptor (beta chain) stems from a study of blood T cell repertoires in COVID-19. Study overall: Some COVID-19 samples were acute and others convalescent; all came from the United States, Italy and Spain. PBMCs, B-cell-depleted T cells, or T cells were the source of the cDNA or gDNA that made up the material.

Participants spanned ages about 18 to 90 years and resided in about 24 US areas. TCRdb's copy holds only in-frame clones and misses some; the assay was immunoSEQ multiplex PCR. Among 150,000 to 200,000 clones listed, more than 80% were seen once. The CDR3 extends over 15 amino acids. With 3 bases clipped from V and 7 bases from J, the junction kept 7 bases outside the gene matches. Germline loops: CDR1 KGHSH, CDR2 LQKENI. The chain carries TRBV18 and TRBJ2-1; 9 bases are shared with TRBD1. The clonotype comes from a man aged 35-49 years who had recovered from COVID-19. Sequencing was done on a sample of PBMCs or T cells enriched from blood (not recorded which). Here the CDR3 DNA reads TGTGCCAGCTCACCGACCGGGACAGGGCTAAATGAGCAGTTCTTC. Its translation is CASSPTGTGLNEQFF.